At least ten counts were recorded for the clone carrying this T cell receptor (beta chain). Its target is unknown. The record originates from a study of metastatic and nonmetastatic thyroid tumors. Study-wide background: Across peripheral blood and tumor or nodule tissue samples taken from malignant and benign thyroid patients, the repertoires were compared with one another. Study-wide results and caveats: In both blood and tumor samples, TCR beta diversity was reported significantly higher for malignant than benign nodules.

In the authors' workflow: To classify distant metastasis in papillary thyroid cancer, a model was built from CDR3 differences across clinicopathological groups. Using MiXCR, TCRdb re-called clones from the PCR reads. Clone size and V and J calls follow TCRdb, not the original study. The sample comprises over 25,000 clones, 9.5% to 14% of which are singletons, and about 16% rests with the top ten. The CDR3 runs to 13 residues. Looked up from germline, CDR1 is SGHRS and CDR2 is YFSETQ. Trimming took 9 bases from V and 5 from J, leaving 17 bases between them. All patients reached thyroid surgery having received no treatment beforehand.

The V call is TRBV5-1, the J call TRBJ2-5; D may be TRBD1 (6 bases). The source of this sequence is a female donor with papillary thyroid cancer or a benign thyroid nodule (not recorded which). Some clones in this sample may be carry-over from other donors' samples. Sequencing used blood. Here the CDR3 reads CATQSGQSETQYF. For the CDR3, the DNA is TGCGCCACCCAATCCGGACAGTCGGAGACCCAGTACTTC.